This T cell receptor beta chain is drawn from a study of T cell repertoires in cytomegalovirus infection. Many counts were recorded for this clonotype. TCRdb called the reads again in MiXCR, with one record for every CDR3 protein. The table lists around 130,000 distinct CDR3 sequences, 7.5% to 9% of them singletons. The TCR was taken from a human donor in good health (CMV status not recorded). Some clones in this sample may be carry-over from other donors' samples. Sequencing was done on a sample of PBMCs.

For the CDR3, the DNA is TGTGCCAGCAGTTCTTTATCCTTGGTCGGCGCAGATACGCAGTATTTT. This gives the protein CASSSLSLVGADTQYF. The chain combines TRBV28 with TRBJ2-3; D unresolved. The V and J ends lost 4 bases and 4 bases respectively, with 18 bases between them. Germline-derived CDR1 and CDR2 are MDHEN and SYDVKM. The CDR3 covers 16 residues.